This T cell receptor (beta chain) was profiled in a study of OX40 agonist ivuxolimab in advanced cancers. Germline lookup yields CDR1 MNHNS and CDR2 SASEGT. Trimming removed 3 bases at V and 1 base at J, with 10 bases between. This CDR3 spans 15 amino acids. Data came from immunoSEQ multiplex PCR; TCRdb stores just in-frame clones and leaves some out. Here the sample spans about 74,000 clones, approximately 79% being singletons. The chain is built from TRBV6-1 and TRBJ1-5; D remains ambiguous. The sample in question was CD4+ or CD8+ T cells sorted from blood, obtained in a trial of the OX40 agonist ivuxolimab. This receptor was obtained from an adult with an advanced solid tumor such as melanoma, head and neck, liver or kidney cancer. CDR3 amino acids: CASSDLGPSNQPQHF. CDR3 DNA sequence: TGTGCCAGCAGTGACCTCGGGCCAAGCAATCAGCCCCAGCATTTT.